This TCR beta chain was retrieved from a study of human T cells and chemical hapten exposure. Study as a whole: Patients were given diphenylcyclopropenone on the scalp weekly across the approximately 25-week study.

V gave up 6 bases and J gave up 5 bases, with 10 bases separating them. The length of the CDR3 is 12 residues. Points from the study as a whole: Expanded TCRs were compared with controls, and the expanded TCRs formed significantly more large CDR3 similarity clusters.

This clonotype was found many times. The antigen is unknown. Time point indicated: patch test 2, 6 weeks after DPC sensitization. Regarding treatment: therapeutic diphenylcyclopropenone sensitization with weekly scalp DPC. In the library, unique molecular identifiers were attached to individual cDNA molecules. TCRdb itself ran the RACE reads through MiXCR, one entry per CDR3 protein. The table shows some 80,000 distinct CDR3 sequences, with 10% to 13% occurring only once. This TCR was recovered from a woman aged 25-40 years with alopecia areata. Some clones in this sample may be carry-over from other donors' samples. The input for sequencing was whole blood, taken in connection with sensitization to the hapten diphenylcyclopropenone (DPC). The genes are TRBV12-3 or TRBV12-4 and TRBJ2-5, with D perhaps assigned TRBD1 or TRBD2 (5 bases each). The CDR3 sequence: CASSWGSETQYF. The CDR3 DNA reads as TGTGCCAGCAGCTGGGGGTCGGAGACCCAGTACTTC.